The 19 T cell receptor beta chains below all came from one sample that was sequenced in a study of blood T cell repertoires in COVID-19. Data came from immunoSEQ multiplex PCR; TCRdb stores just in-frame clones and leaves some out. Altogether about 270,000 clones are present, around nine tenths being singletons, with the ten largest covering approximately 9%. The sequenced sample consisted of peripheral blood. The receptors stem from a man aged 40-49 years with active or convalescent COVID-19.

The chain links TRBV27 to TRBJ2-7; 8 nucleotides line up with TRBD2. V lost 5 bases, J lost 3 bases, and 15 bases stayed unmatched. The CDR3 is 17 amino acids. CDR1 is MNHEY, CDR2 SMNVEV, per germline (reference sequence). CDR3 region: CASSPLRPAGAGYEQYF. The DNA for the CDR3 is TGTGCCAGCAGTCCCCTCCGCCCAGCGGGAGCAGGCTACGAGCAGTACTTC.

This sequence joins TRBV18 and TRBJ2-3; weak D call: TRBD1 (6 bases). The CDR3 consists of 15 residues. CDR1 is KGHSH, CDR2 LQKENI, per germline. V was cut by 2 bases and J by 5 bases, with 14 bases left in between. The CDR3 sequence is CASSPKGEQGDTQYF. DNA of the CDR3: TGTGCCAGCTCACCAAAGGGGGAGCAAGGAGATACGCAGTATTTT.

This clone was found a few times. This chain uses TRBV7-3 with TRBJ2-1, with TRBD1 matching 9 bases. From germline, CDR1 is SGHTA and CDR2 FQGTGA. This CDR3 has 15 residues. Germline trimming cut 6 bases from V and 1 base from J; bases unmatched to any gene: 4. CDR3 nucleotide sequence: TGTGCCAGCAGTCGGGGACAGGGATCCTACAATGAGCAGTTCTTC. It specifies CASSRGQGSYNEQFF.

The chain joins TRBV6-5 to TRBJ1-6; D is possibly TRBD1 (5 bases). V was trimmed by 4 bases and J by 7 bases, leaving 14 bases between them. Germline CDR1 reads MNHEY; CDR2 reads SVGAGI. This CDR3 region has 15 residues. The chain's CDR3 is CASSWTGGKNSPLHF. The CDR3 DNA reads TGTGCCAGCAGTTGGACCGGGGGAAAGAATTCACCCCTCCACTTT.

J is TRBJ1-3 and V is TRBV4-2; D remains ambiguous. CDR3 size: 14 residues. V was cut by 0 bases and J by 5 bases, with 8 bases left in between. Germline V gene sequence: CDR1 LGHNA, CDR2 YNFKEQ. The DNA for the CDR3 is TGTGCCAGCAGCCAAGAAGGGAGCCGAAACACCATATATTTT. Translation gives CASSQEGSRNTIYF.

The chain recombines TRBV6-1 with TRBJ1-1; a weak D match, TRBD1 (6 bases). The V and J ends lost 1 base and 6 bases respectively, with 6 bases between them. Per germline, CDR1 MNHNS and CDR2 SASEGT. This CDR3 spans 12 amino acids. The DNA of the CDR3 is TGTGCCAGCAGTGAAGGGGGGCCTGAAGCTTTCTTT. It translates to CASSEGGPEAFF.

V gene TRBV7-9 combines with J gene TRBJ2-1, with TRBD1 as a possible D gene (6 bases). CDR3 length: 14 residues. The germline V and J ends were trimmed by 8 bases and 0 bases, with 11 bases remaining between them. The germline CDR1 and CDR2 sequences are SEHNR and FQNEAQ (reference sequence). CDR3 coding DNA: TGTGCCAGCCAACAGGGCAACTCCTACAATGAGCAGTTCTTC. This translates into CASQQGNSYNEQFF.

V is TRBV7-6 and J is TRBJ1-4, with 11 bases identical to TRBD1. Germline CDR1 reads SGHVS; CDR2 reads FNYEAQ. The CDR3 extends over 15 amino acids. V shed 4 bases and J 7 bases; nucleotides not matched to a gene: 5. CDR3 protein: CASSYGQGAREKLFF. DNA of the CDR3: TGTGCCAGCAGCTACGGACAGGGGGCGCGTGAAAAACTGTTTTTT. Complete variable domain (other parts from reference TRBV7-6 and TRBJ1-4): GAGVSQSPRYKVTKRGQDVALRCDPISGHVSLYWYRQALGQGPEFLTYFNYEAQQDKSGLPNDRFSAERPEGSISTLTIQRTEQRDSAMYRCASSYGQGAREKLFFGSGTQLSVL.

The rearrangement links TRBV5-1 to TRBJ2-5; D not resolved. CDR3 length equals 15 residues. V was clipped by 0 bases and J by 2 bases, with 11 bases between them. Germline CDR1 and CDR2: SGHRS and YFSETQ. CDR3: CASSLASSEQETQYF. The DNA of the CDR3 is TGCGCCAGCAGCTTGGCCTCTAGTGAACAAGAGACCCAGTACTTC.

The chain joins TRBV15 to TRBJ2-7; weak D call: TRBD1 (5 bases). The CDR3 length is 17 residues. CDR1 and CDR2 (germline): LNHNV, YYDKDF (reference sequence). V shed 1 base and J shed 0 bases, with 16 bases lying between them. CDR3 sequence: CATSRVPSTDLSYEQYF. The CDR3 bases are TGTGCCACCAGCAGAGTTCCGTCGACAGACCTCTCCTACGAGCAGTACTTC.

V gene TRBV30 combines with J gene TRBJ2-7; 9 nucleotides agree with TRBD1. This CDR3 contains 14 residues. V trimming: 5 bases; J trimming: 3 bases; junction bases outside the gene matches: 8. In germline, CDR1 is GTSNPN, CDR2 SVGIG (reference sequence). CDR3 sequence (DNA): TGTGCCTGGGCATCGGGACAGGGTTTCTACGAGCAGTACTTC. This encodes CAWASGQGFYEQYF.

This clone was seen just once. This chain uses TRBV27 with TRBJ2-7; weak D call: TRBD1 (5 bases). Germline CDR1 is MNHEY and CDR2 is SMNVEV (reference sequence). The CDR3 runs 14 residues. Trimming left V 6 bases short and J 3 bases short, with 15 bases between. The CDR3 is CASRGHPLFYEQYF. CDR3 bases: TGTGCCAGCAGAGGACATCCACTCTTCTACGAGCAGTACTTC.

This clone was seen only a few times. The chain has TRBV6-5 and TRBJ1-6; D uncertain. The CDR3 consists of 11 residues. Germline V gives CDR1 MNHEY, CDR2 SVGAGI. V was shortened by 8 bases and J by 8 bases, with 7 bases between the two germline ends. CDR3 region: CASQYDSPLHF. In nucleotides, the CDR3 is TGTGCCAGCCAGTACGATTCACCCCTCCACTTT.

This clone was detected once. The rearrangement links TRBV7-9 to TRBJ2-7, with D possibly matching TRBD1 (6 bases). Trimming shortened V by 1 base and J by 3 bases, and 10 bases separated the two germline ends. Germline loops: CDR1 SEHNR, CDR2 FQNEAQ (reference sequence). The CDR3 consists of 14 residues. CDR3 nucleotides: TGTGCCAGCAGCTTAGTCGGGACAAACTACGAGCAGTACTTC. As protein: CASSLVGTNYEQYF.

This sequence joins TRBV7-8 and TRBJ1-5; D gene uncertain. V lost 5 bases and J 1 base, leaving 6 bases between the germline ends. Germline CDR1 SGHVS, CDR2 FQNEAQ. CDR3 length: 13 residues. CDR3: CASSPGSNQPQHF. CDR3 coding DNA: TGTGCCAGCAGCCCGGGGAGCAATCAGCCCCAGCATTTT.

The chain has TRBV19 and TRBJ1-2, with 11 positions matching TRBD1. Germline V gene lookup returns CDR1 LNHDA and CDR2 SQIVND (reference sequence). This CDR3 has 16 residues. J gave up 2 bases and V 5 bases, and 7 bases lay outside the gene matches. CDR3 sequence reads: CASSAGQGASNYGYTF. As DNA, the CDR3 is TGTGCCAGTAGTGCCGGACAGGGGGCGTCCAACTATGGCTACACCTTC.

This chain uses TRBV10-3 with TRBJ1-1; TRBD1 agrees at 8 bases. Unmatched junction bases numbered 5, after V lost 4 bases and J lost 1 base. Looked up from germline, CDR1 is ENHRY and CDR2 is SYGVKD. There are 15 residues in the CDR3. CDR3 in amino acids: CAISASDRGNTEAFF. As DNA, the CDR3 is TGTGCCATCAGTGCCTCAGACAGGGGGAACACTGAAGCTTTCTTT.

This clone has a handful of counts. This rearrangement joins TRBV7-8 to TRBJ2-1, with D possibly matching TRBD2 (5 bases). The CDR3 covers 12 residues. V gave up 4 bases and J gave up 10 bases, with 11 bases separating them. The germline gives CDR1 SGHVS, CDR2 FQNEAQ. The CDR3 is CASSYQGGEQFF. CDR3 sequence (DNA): TGTGCCAGCAGCTACCAAGGCGGGGAGCAGTTCTTC.

This sequence joins TRBV3-1 (or the pseudogene TRBV3-2) and TRBJ2-2, with TRBD2 as a possible D gene (6 bases). Between the trimmed V and J ends, which lost 0 bases and 6 bases, there was a span of 8 bases. Germline V gives CDR1 LGHDT, CDR2 YNNKEL (reference sequence). This CDR3 region has 14 residues. In nucleotides, the CDR3 is TGTGCCAGCAGCCAAGATAGGAGGGCCGGGGAGCTGTTTTTT. Its protein product is CASSQDRRAGELFF.